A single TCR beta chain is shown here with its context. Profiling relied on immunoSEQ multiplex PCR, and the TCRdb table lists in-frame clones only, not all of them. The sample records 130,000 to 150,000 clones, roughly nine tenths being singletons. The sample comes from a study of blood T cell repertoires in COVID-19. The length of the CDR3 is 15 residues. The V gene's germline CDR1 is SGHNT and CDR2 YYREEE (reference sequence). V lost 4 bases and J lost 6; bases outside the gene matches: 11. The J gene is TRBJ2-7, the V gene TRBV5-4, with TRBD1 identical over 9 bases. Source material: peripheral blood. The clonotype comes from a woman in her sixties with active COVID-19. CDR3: CASSRTGTGNGEQYF. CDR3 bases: TGTGCCAGCAGCAGGACCGGGACAGGGAACGGCGAGCAGTACTTC.